This T cell receptor (beta chain) came from a study of T cell changes during pregnancy in multiple sclerosis. V lost 3 bases to trimming and J lost 5 bases; unmatched junction nucleotides: 7. The germline V gene has CDR1 KGHSH and CDR2 LQKENI. This CDR3 contains 15 residues. Using immunoSEQ multiplex PCR, the repertoire was profiled, and TCRdb retains in-frame clones only, with some absent. The sample yields 65,000 or so clones, 90% seen once. The TCR originated in a female donor in good health, enrolled as a control in a pregnancy study. Material: peripheral blood, obtained in the second trimester of pregnancy. This chain connects TRBV18 to TRBJ2-5; 9 nucleotides align to TRBD2. CDR3 bases: TGTGCCAGCTCACCTATAGCGGGAGTCGGGGAGACCCAGTACTTC. It codes for CASSPIAGVGETQYF.